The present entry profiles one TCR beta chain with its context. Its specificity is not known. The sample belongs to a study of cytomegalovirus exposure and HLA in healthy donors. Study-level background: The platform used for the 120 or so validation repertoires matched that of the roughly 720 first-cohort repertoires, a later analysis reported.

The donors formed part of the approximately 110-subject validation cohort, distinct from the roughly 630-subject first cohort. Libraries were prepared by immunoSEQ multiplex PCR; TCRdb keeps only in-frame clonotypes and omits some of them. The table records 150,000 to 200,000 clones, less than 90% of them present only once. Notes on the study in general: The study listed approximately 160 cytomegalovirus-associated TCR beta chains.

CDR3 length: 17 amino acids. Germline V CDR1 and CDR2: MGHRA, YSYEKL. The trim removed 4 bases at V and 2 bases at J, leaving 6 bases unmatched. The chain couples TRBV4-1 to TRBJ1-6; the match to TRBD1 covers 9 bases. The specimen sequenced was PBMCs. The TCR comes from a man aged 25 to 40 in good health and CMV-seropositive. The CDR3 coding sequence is TGCGCCAGCAGCCCGGGACAGGGCGGCGCCTATAATTCACCCCTCCACTTT. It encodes CASSPGQGGAYNSPLHF.